The clone carrying this TCR beta chain was picked up many times. Its antigen is not known. One entry per CDR3 protein, called by TCRdb with MiXCR from the reads. The sample holds some 300,000 distinct CDR3 sequences, roughly 13% seen once. Looked up from germline, CDR1 is MNHNS and CDR2 is SASEGT. This CDR3 comprises 12 residues. Trimming removed 6 bases at V and 5 bases at J, with 10 bases between. These data are taken from a study of T cell repertoires in cytomegalovirus infection. About the research overall: An indication of both CMV infection and matching HLA type came from public TCR beta signatures.

Study results and caveats: CMV-specific HLA-C-restricted TCR beta clonotypes dominated the ex vivo response.

The J gene is TRBJ2-5, the V gene TRBV6-1; D gene unclear. The sample was PBMCs. This receptor was obtained from a human donor in good health (CMV status not recorded). Some clones in this sample may be carry-over from other donors' samples. The CDR3 nucleotides are TGTGCCAGCAGCTACAATCGGGAGACCCAGTACTTC. Translation: CASSYNRETQYF.